This TCR beta chain was captured by sequencing in a study of T cells in Graves' hyperthyroidism and ophthalmopathy (dated by TCRdb to 2018 to 2020). For context, the study as a whole: Peripheral blood samples were taken at initial diagnosis, before any treatment was given. In roughly six Graves' hyperthyroidism patients, the study also compared T-cell repertoires from thyroid tissue with T-cell repertoires from blood. After sampling, hyperthyroidism patients received methimazole starting at 30 mg daily, and ophthalmopathy patients received high-dose intravenous methylprednisolone. An independent validation cohort of 18 to 20 hyperthyroidism patients and about 15 patients who later progressed to ophthalmopathy tested prospective prediction of ophthalmopathy. The 80 to 100 discovery patients were randomly divided into training and test sets at a 7:3 ratio. TCR Vbeta CDR3 sequencing of 120 to 150 peripheral blood samples (over 40 ophthalmopathy, 75 hyperthyroidism and approximately 17 progressor patients) is reported in the paper. TCR V-J signatures able to tell the groups apart were searched for in a discovery cohort of 95 or so patients, of whom roughly 42 had Graves' ophthalmopathy and 55 to 65 had stable Graves' hyperthyroidism. What the study reported, not specific to this receptor: No statistical method was used to set the sample size in advance, and investigators knew the group allocation. In validation, the model predicted progression to ophthalmopathy a median of roughly 6.1 months before onset, with 70% to 71% sensitivity and roughly 73% specificity. Most expanded thyroid clonotypes (frequency above 0.001) were also detected in blood, suggesting blood repertoires may reflect thyroid immune responses. A 13 V-J signature model separated ophthalmopathy from stable hyperthyroidism, with about 90% sensitivity and around 84% specificity in cross-validation and 80%/75% in testing.

The CDR3 contains 13 residues, cysteine and phenylalanine counted. The sequence is cut down to CDR3 DNA, 39 bases in frame from base 1. Trimming removed 8 bases from V and 2 bases from J; the gene matches leave 2 bases unexplained. Sequences MNHNS (CDR1) and SASEGT (CDR2) are obtained from the germline V gene. Stable Graves' hyperthyroidism was defined as the absence of progression to ophthalmopathy over 18 months of follow-up. Hyperthyroidism patients were aged 18 to 65 years and newly diagnosed, with disease duration of less than 2 months. Exclusion was applied to patients with uncontrolled infections, other autoimmune diseases, pregnancy or lactation. Diagnoses were established on the basis of clinical symptoms, serum thyroxine and TRAb, thyroid ultrasound, and orbital computed tomography. PBMCs were separated from roughly 9.6 ml of fresh peripheral blood using Ficoll-Paque density gradient centrifugation. Total RNA was extracted using Trizol reagent, and RNA quality was assessed on an Agilent 2100 Bioanalyzer.

The TCR beta CDR3 regions were amplified from the RNA transcripts. The first round of RT-PCR for the TCR CDR3 was performed with the HTBI primer set and the Qiagen OneStep RT-PCR kit. Libraries were constructed in a second round of multiplex PCR, after which size selection and purification were carried out. Paired-end sequencing of the libraries was performed with 100 bp reads on an Illumina HiSeq2000. The paper's processing steps were these. Raw data were processed with SOAPnuke, discarding reads with adapters, uncalled bases, mean Phred below 15, or no exact constant-primer or identifier match. COPE v1.2.5 was used to merge high-quality paired reads, and clonotypes were defined as unique nucleotide sequences. MiTCR v1.1 was used to align clonotypes to the IMGT TRBV, TRBD and TRBJ reference segments. The analysis included only V-J combinations with a frequency above 0.0001, which together covered roughly 99% of the repertoires. The TCS score was defined as F50 (clonal expansion) divided by E x V (chaos), with BLOSUM62-based TCRdist calculated between CDR3 peptides within each V-J. Welch's t-statistics and random forest reduced around 550 V-J features to 13, which were used in a naive Bayes classifier (R e1071). TCRdb reran the public reads through fastp at Q25 and MiXCR, keeping productive beta chains. Each CDR3 protein appears once, grouped with its most common genes and DNA. None of the V and J calls come from the authors' own analysis; TCRdb made them. The sample data list 540,000 or so distinct CDR3 sequences, and around 16% of these were observed just once. The ten largest clones take up 7.3% of the sample.

This clonotype was recorded at least ten times. What this receptor recognizes is not known. No base qualities exist here, and no much larger clone lies one base off it. The receptor comes from a woman aged 25 to 39 with Graves' hyperthyroidism. The sequencing input was blood. The rearrangement joined TRBV6-1 to TRBJ2-7; TRBD2 aligns with 11 central bases. This receptor has the CDR3 CASRLAGTYEQYF. The DNA sequence is as follows: TGTGCCAGCCGACTAGCGGGAACCTACGAGCAGTACTTC.